These 29 T cell receptor beta chains originate from one sample sequenced in a study of cytomegalovirus exposure and HLA in healthy donors (dated by TCRdb to 2016 to 2017). The library was made by the immunoSEQ multiplex PCR assay. For the multiplex PCR, a mixture combining 60 forward primers for TCR Vbeta segments and 13 reverse primers for TCR Jbeta segments was used. TCRdb obtained this table from immuneACCESS and retained in-frame rearrangements with V and J assigned. These tables miss some clones; where compared with another copy, unresolved V genes account for less than half of the shortfall, and the remainder is unexplained. This sample has around 59,000 clones in its table, and roughly 80% of those were observed once. 3.5% to 4% of the sample is in the top ten clones. The sequencing input was PBMCs. The receptors come from a woman in her forties in good health and CMV-seronegative.

The chain recombines TRBV4-3 with TRBJ2-1; a weak D match, TRBD2 (6 bases). The V and J ends lost 4 bases and 5 bases respectively, with 15 bases between them. The CDR3 covers 15 residues. The germline gives CDR1 LGHNA, CDR2 YSLEER. The CDR3 DNA sequence: TGCGCCAGCAGCCCGGTCGCGGGAAGAAACAATGAGCAGTTCTTC. Translating it yields CASSPVAGRNNEQFF.

V usage is TRBV27 and J usage is TRBJ2-3, with 14 bases matching TRBD2. After removal of 6 bases from V and 4 bases from J, the junction contained 6 bases not matched to a gene. Germline V gene sequence: CDR1 MNHEY, CDR2 SMNVEV (reference sequence). The CDR3 extends over 16 amino acids. This chain's CDR3 is CASRGLAGAFSDTQYF. CDR3 DNA sequence: TGTGCCAGCAGGGGACTAGCGGGAGCCTTCTCAGATACGCAGTATTTT.

The rearrangement joins TRBV6-1 to TRBJ2-1, with TRBD1 as a possible D gene (5 bases). V was cut by 5 bases and J by 4 bases, with 9 bases left in between. The CDR3 loop spans 13 amino acids. From germline, CDR1 is MNHNS and CDR2 SASEGT. The CDR3 loop is CASSRTLYNEQFF. CDR3 sequence (DNA): TGTGCCAGCAGTCGGACACTTTACAATGAGCAGTTCTTC.

The chain is built from TRBV5-6 and TRBJ2-5; D perhaps matches TRBD1 (5 bases). The V end was cut by 4 bases, the J end by 0 bases, with 13 bases between. The CDR3 has 15 residues. Looked up from germline, CDR1 is SGHDT and CDR2 is YYEEEE. The CDR3 nucleotides read TGTGCCAGCAGCCCACCAGGGTGGTACCAAGAGACCCAGTACTTC. Protein product: CASSPPGWYQETQYF. The variable domain in full, with the rest retrieved from reference TRBV5-6 and TRBJ2-5, is DAGVTQSPTHLIKTRGQQVTLRCSPKSGHDTVSWYQQALGQGPQFIFQYYEEEERQRGNFPDRFSGHQFPNYSSELNVNALLLGDSALYLCASSPPGWYQETQYFGPGTRLLVL.

This chain uses TRBV28 with TRBJ1-5; D is undetermined. Per the germline V gene, CDR1 is MDHEN and CDR2 is SYDVKM. The CDR3 is 15 amino acids. V was trimmed by 2 bases and J by 2 bases, leaving 10 bases between them. The CDR3 protein is CASSLEGMGNQPQHF. The CDR3 coding sequence is TGTGCCAGCAGTTTAGAGGGAATGGGCAATCAGCCCCAGCATTTT.

The table lists this clone with a count of one. The chain is built from TRBV5-1 and TRBJ2-7; 11 positions agree with TRBD1. Germline loops: CDR1 SGHRS, CDR2 YFSETQ. This CDR3 comprises 14 residues. V was pared by 4 bases and J by 5 bases, with 5 bases of the junction left unmatched. The CDR3 reads CASSTGQGADEQYF. CDR3 in DNA: TGCGCCAGCAGCACAGGACAGGGGGCTGACGAGCAGTACTTC.

The chain recombines TRBV5-1 with TRBJ2-5; 10 positions agree with TRBD2. This CDR3 comprises 16 residues. V shed 0 bases, J shed 2 bases, and the junction held 4 bases outside the gene matches. Germline CDR1 and CDR2: SGHRS and YFSETQ. Written as DNA, the CDR3 is TGCGCCAGCAGCTTGGGACTAGCGGGTAGTCAAGAGACCCAGTACTTC. Its translation is CASSLGLAGSQETQYF.

The genes are TRBV19 and TRBJ2-1, with TRBD2 identical over 13 bases. J lost 7 bases, V lost 5 bases, and 5 bases had no gene match. The V gene's germline CDR1 is LNHDA and CDR2 SQIVND (reference sequence). The CDR3 totals 15 residues. CDR3 in DNA: TGTGCCAGTAGTGGGACTAGCGGGATCGGTAATGAGCAGTTCTTC. It translates to CASSGTSGIGNEQFF.

The V and J genes are TRBV18 and TRBJ2-2; weak D call: TRBD1 (6 bases). This CDR3 spans 15 amino acids. Looked up from germline, CDR1 is KGHSH and CDR2 is LQKENI. The ends were cut back, 3 bases at V and 4 bases at J, with 12 bases in the middle. The CDR3 DNA reads TGTGCCAGCTCACCGCAACAGGGTTCCACCGGGGAGCTGTTTTTT. This translates into CASSPQQGSTGELFF. The full variable domain, rest sourced from reference TRBV18 and TRBJ2-2, is NAGVMQNPRHLVRRRGQEARLRCSPMKGHSHVYWYRQLPEEGLKFMVYLQKENIIDESGMPKERFSAEFPKEGPSILRIQQVVRGDSAAYFCASSPQQGSTGELFFGEGSRLTVL.

The J gene is TRBJ2-1, the V gene TRBV28; TRBD2 matches 11 bases. The CDR3 runs 17 residues. V lost 3 bases, J lost 5 bases, and 9 bases stayed unmatched. CDR1 and CDR2 from the germline V gene are MDHEN and SYDVKM. CDR3 bases: TGTGCCAGCAGTTTTCCCTATAGTAGCGGGAGGGACAATGAGCAGTTCTTC. Protein sequence: CASSFPYSSGRDNEQFF.

The gene calls are TRBV2 and TRBJ2-1, with TRBD2 matching 10 bases. After removal of 11 bases from V and 8 bases from J, the junction contained 9 bases not matched to a gene. CDR3 size: 13 residues. The germline CDR1 and CDR2 sequences are SNHLY and FYNNEI. The chain's CDR3 is CAGAGGPFYEQFF. The CDR3 DNA reads as TGTGCCGGAGCGGGAGGGCCCTTCTATGAGCAGTTCTTC.

V usage is TRBV18 and J usage is TRBJ1-1; unclear D gene. This CDR3 comprises 14 residues. Trimming took 2 bases from V and 1 from J, leaving 8 bases between them. Per germline, CDR1 KGHSH and CDR2 LQKENI. The CDR3 spells CASSPIHGNTEAFF. The CDR3 nucleotides read TGTGCCAGCTCACCAATCCACGGGAACACTGAAGCTTTCTTT.

The chain has TRBV7-2 and TRBJ1-5, with 8 bases aligning to TRBD1. CDR1 SGHTA and CDR2 FQGNSA come from the germline V gene. The CDR3 is 15 amino acids. Unmatched junction bases numbered 7, after V lost 3 bases and J lost 6 bases. CDR3 nucleotides: TGTGCCAGCAGCTTGCGTTCGACAGGGGCTCAGCCCCAGCATTTT. It translates to CASSLRSTGAQPQHF.

The chain joins TRBV9 to TRBJ2-3; 7 bases line up with TRBD1. CDR1 and CDR2 (germline): SGDLS, YYNGEE. The V and J ends lost 1 base and 2 bases, in that order; junction bases with no gene match: 7. The CDR3 is 16 residues long. CDR3 sequence (DNA): TGTGCCAGCAGCGTAACACAGGGGACCTACACAGATACGCAGTATTTT. Protein: CASSVTQGTYTDTQYF.

CDR3 amino acids: CASSVAAGGLYNEQFF. CDR3 DNA sequence: TGTGCCAGCAGCGTTGCTGCGGGAGGGTTATACAATGAGCAGTTCTTC. The genes are TRBV9 and TRBJ2-1; 9 bases are a match to TRBD2. CDR1 is SGDLS, CDR2 YYNGEE, per germline. The CDR3 runs 16 residues. Germline trimming cut 2 bases from V and 4 bases from J; bases unmatched to any gene: 7.

The V gene is TRBV6-6, the J gene TRBJ2-5, with TRBD1 matching 8 bases. The length of the CDR3 is 16 residues. V shed 0 bases, J shed 4 bases, and the junction held 7 bases outside the gene matches. Germline V gives CDR1 MNHNY, CDR2 SVGAGI (reference sequence). The CDR3 reads CASSYSSLTGGETQYF. For the CDR3, the DNA is TGTGCCAGCAGTTACTCGTCGCTCACAGGGGGAGAGACCCAGTACTTC.

The genes are TRBV10-1 and TRBJ1-1, with 11 bases lining up with TRBD1. The CDR3 consists of 13 residues. Unmatched junction bases numbered 7, after V lost 4 bases and J lost 12 bases. Germline CDR1 WNHNN, CDR2 SYGVQD (reference sequence). Written as DNA, the CDR3 is TGCGCCAGCAGTGCGGGACAGGGGGTAGTTACTTTCTTT. Protein: CASSAGQGVVTFF.

About this clone: Other nucleotide sequences in the sample specify the same CDR3. The chain links TRBV28 to TRBJ2-7, with TRBD1 matching 9 bases. The CDR3 has 13 amino acids. Losses at the gene ends were 4 bases for V and 4 bases for J; bases not matched to a gene: 2. In germline, CDR1 is MDHEN, CDR2 SYDVKM. The chain's CDR3 is CASSSGQGYEQYF. The CDR3 nucleotides are TGTGCCAGCAGTTCGGGACAGGGTTACGAGCAGTACTTC.

The chain recombines TRBV27 with TRBJ1-2, with 7 nucleotides matching TRBD1. This CDR3 region has 15 residues. J lost 4 bases, V lost 4 bases, and 9 bases had no gene match. The germline V gene has CDR1 MNHEY and CDR2 SMNVEV (reference sequence). In nucleotides, the CDR3 is TGTGCCAGCAGTTCAAGGACAGGCTCTGGCTATGGCTACACCTTC. It translates to CASSSRTGSGYGYTF.

This clone was recorded once. This chain connects TRBV19 to TRBJ1-2; TRBD1 agrees at 7 bases. There are 17 residues in the CDR3. V was pared by 5 bases and J by 1 base, with 13 bases of the junction left unmatched. The germline V gene encodes CDR1 LNHDA and CDR2 SQIVND (reference sequence). The CDR3 DNA is TGTGCCAGTAGTCCCCGAGGACAGGCAGACGGTAACTATGGCTACACCTTC. It is translated as CASSPRGQADGNYGYTF.

This clone is a singleton in its sample. The chain has TRBV7-6 and TRBJ2-2; D gene ambiguous. The CDR3 spans 13 residues. V was trimmed by 7 bases and J by 4 bases, leaving 10 bases between them. The V gene's germline CDR1 is SGHVS and CDR2 FNYEAQ. CDR3 region: CASTQKPTGELFF. The CDR3 bases are TGTGCCAGCACCCAAAAGCCCACCGGGGAGCTGTTTTTT.

V and J are TRBV30 and TRBJ2-1; 7 bases match TRBD1. Losses at the gene ends were 1 base for V and 0 bases for J; bases not matched to a gene: 3. The germline V gene encodes CDR1 GTSNPN and CDR2 SVGIG (reference sequence). The CDR3 spans 15 residues. The CDR3 DNA is TGTGCCTGGAGTGGGGGACAGAGCTCCTACAATGAGCAGTTCTTC. This codes for CAWSGGQSSYNEQFF.

V and J are TRBV7-2 and TRBJ2-7; 13 bases agree with TRBD2. The CDR3 is 17 amino acids. From germline, CDR1 is SGHTA and CDR2 FQGNSA. Trimming removed 1 base from V and 4 bases from J; junction bases left unmatched: 7. The CDR3, as DNA: TGTGCCAGCAGCTTAGGACTAGCGGGAGGCCCCTCGTACGAGCAGTACTTC. Amino acids: CASSLGLAGGPSYEQYF.

The chain is built from TRBV28 and TRBJ2-7, with D uncertain. Germline CDR1 reads MDHEN; CDR2 reads SYDVKM. The CDR3 is 14 residues long. The V end was cut by 2 bases, the J end by 0 bases, with 8 bases between. As DNA, the CDR3 is TGTGCCAGCAGTTTAGGCGGAGCCTCCTACGAGCAGTACTTC. Translated, it gives CASSLGGASYEQYF.

This chain connects TRBV28 to TRBJ2-7; a weak D match, TRBD2 (6 bases). V shed 5 bases and J shed 0 bases, with 20 bases lying between them. This CDR3 is 17 amino acids long. Germline V CDR1 and CDR2: MDHEN, SYDVKM. CDR3 DNA: TGTGCCAGCAGTACGATCCTTCGACGGGGGAGCTCCTACGAGCAGTACTTC. Translation: CASSTILRRGSSYEQYF.

This chain connects TRBV6-6 to TRBJ1-2, with a tentative D call TRBD1 (5 bases). This CDR3 is 14 amino acids long. The germline V gene has CDR1 MNHNY and CDR2 SVGAGI (reference sequence). V lost 5 bases and J 6 bases, leaving 16 bases between the germline ends. CDR3 sequence (DNA): TGTGCCAGCAGTAATCAACCGGGACTGGATGGCTACACCTTC. Protein: CASSNQPGLDGYTF.

This chain joins TRBV7-2 and TRBJ2-7; unclear D gene. The CDR3 is 12 residues long. Between the trimmed V and J ends, which lost 5 bases and 0 bases, there was a span of 5 bases. Germline V gene data show CDR1 as SGHTA and CDR2 as FQGNSA. The CDR3 sequence is CASSPGSYEQYF. The CDR3 nucleotides are TGTGCCAGCAGCCCAGGCTCCTACGAGCAGTACTTC.

The chain recombines TRBV6-5 with TRBJ1-3, with TRBD1 matching 9 bases. CDR1 is MNHEY, CDR2 SVGAGI, per germline. The CDR3 contains 15 residues. V lost 5 bases and J lost 2; bases outside the gene matches: 4. CDR3 sequence (DNA): TGTGCCAGCAGTCTGGGACAGGGAACTGGAAACACCATATATTTT. Translation gives CASSLGQGTGNTIYF.

This clone has a handful of counts. The chain recombines TRBV6-5 with TRBJ1-2; 8 bases align to TRBD1. CDR1 MNHEY and CDR2 SVGAGI come from the germline V gene. Trimming removed 5 bases from V and 3 bases from J; junction bases left unmatched: 8. The CDR3 runs to 15 residues. CDR3 nucleotides: TGTGCCAGCAGTAGAACAGGGGGATCGGACTATGGCTACACCTTC. Its translation: CASSRTGGSDYGYTF.